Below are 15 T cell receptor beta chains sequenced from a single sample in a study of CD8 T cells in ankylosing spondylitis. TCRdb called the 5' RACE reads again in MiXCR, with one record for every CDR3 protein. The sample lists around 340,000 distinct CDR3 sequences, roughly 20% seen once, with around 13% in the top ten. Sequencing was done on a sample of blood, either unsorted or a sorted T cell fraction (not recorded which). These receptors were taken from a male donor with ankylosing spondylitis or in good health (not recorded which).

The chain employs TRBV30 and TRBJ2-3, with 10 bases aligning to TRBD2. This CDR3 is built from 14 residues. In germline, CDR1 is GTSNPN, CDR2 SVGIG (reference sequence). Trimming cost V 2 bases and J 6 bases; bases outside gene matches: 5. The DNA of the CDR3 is TGTGCCTGGAGTACGGGACTAGCGACGGATACGCAGTATTTT. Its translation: CAWSTGLATDTQYF.

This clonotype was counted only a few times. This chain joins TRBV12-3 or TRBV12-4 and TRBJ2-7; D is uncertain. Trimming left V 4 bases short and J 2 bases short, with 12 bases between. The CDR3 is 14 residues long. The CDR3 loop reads CASSSKLITYEQYF. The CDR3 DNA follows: TGTGCCAGCAGTTCCAAACTGATAACCTACGAGCAGTACTTC.

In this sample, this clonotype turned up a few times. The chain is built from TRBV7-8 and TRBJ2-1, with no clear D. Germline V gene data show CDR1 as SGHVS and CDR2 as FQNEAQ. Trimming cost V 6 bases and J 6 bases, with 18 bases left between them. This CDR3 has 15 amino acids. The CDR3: CASRQDPSKANEQFF. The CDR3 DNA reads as TGTGCCAGCAGACAAGACCCCTCAAAAGCCAATGAGCAGTTCTTC.

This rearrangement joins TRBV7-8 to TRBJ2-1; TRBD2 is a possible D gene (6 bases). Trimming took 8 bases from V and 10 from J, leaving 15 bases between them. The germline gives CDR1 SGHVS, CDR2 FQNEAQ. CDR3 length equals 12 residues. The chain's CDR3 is CASGEDLGEQFF. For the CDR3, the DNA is TGTGCCAGCGGGGAGGACCTCGGGGAGCAGTTCTTC.

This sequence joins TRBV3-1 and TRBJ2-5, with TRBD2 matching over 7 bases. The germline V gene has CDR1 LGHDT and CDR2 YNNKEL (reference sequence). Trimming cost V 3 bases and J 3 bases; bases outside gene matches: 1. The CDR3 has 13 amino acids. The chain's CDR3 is CASSQSGEETQYF. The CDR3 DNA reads TGTGCCAGCAGCCAGAGCGGGGAAGAGACCCAGTACTTC.

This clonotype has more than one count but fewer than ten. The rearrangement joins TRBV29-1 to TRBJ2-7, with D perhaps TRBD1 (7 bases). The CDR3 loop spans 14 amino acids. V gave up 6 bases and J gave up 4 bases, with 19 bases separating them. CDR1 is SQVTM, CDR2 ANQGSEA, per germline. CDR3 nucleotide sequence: TGCAGCGTGGCAGGCGGGACAGCCCAGTACGAGCAGTACTTC. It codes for CSVAGGTAQYEQYF.

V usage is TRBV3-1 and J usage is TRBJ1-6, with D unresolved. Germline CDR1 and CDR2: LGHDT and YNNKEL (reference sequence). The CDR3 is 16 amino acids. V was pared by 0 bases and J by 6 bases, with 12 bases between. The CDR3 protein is CASSQDPGLINSPLHF. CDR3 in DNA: TGTGCCAGCAGCCAAGATCCAGGACTGATTAATTCACCCCTCCACTTT.

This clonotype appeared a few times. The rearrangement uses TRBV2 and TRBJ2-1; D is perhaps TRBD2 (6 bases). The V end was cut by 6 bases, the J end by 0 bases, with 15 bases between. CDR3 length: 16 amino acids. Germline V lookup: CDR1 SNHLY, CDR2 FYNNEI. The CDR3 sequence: CASRNSGEISYNEQFF. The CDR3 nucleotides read TGTGCCAGCAGGAATAGCGGTGAAATCTCCTACAATGAGCAGTTCTTC.

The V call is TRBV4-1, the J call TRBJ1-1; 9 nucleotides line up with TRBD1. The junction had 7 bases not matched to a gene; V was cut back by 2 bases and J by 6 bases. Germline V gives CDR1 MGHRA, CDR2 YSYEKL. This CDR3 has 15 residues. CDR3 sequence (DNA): TGCGCCAGCAGCCAACAATGGGACAGGGTAGCTGAAGCTTTCTTT. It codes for CASSQQWDRVAEAFF.

The CDR3 bases are TGTGCCAGCAGCTTGACAGAAAACCTCCAAGAGACCCAGTACTTC. Translation: CASSLTENLQETQYF. This sequence joins TRBV7-6 and TRBJ2-5; a possible D gene is TRBD1 (5 bases). CDR3 size: 15 residues. Germline lookup yields CDR1 SGHVS and CDR2 FNYEAQ. With 3 bases removed from V and 1 base from J, the gap between germline ends came to 12 bases.

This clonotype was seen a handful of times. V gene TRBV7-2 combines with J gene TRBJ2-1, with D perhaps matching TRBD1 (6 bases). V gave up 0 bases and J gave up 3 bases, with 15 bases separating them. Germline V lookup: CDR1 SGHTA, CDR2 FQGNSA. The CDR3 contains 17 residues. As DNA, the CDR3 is TGTGCCAGCAGCTTAGCGGGTGGGGGCAGAAACTACAATGAGCAGTTCTTC. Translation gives CASSLAGGGRNYNEQFF.

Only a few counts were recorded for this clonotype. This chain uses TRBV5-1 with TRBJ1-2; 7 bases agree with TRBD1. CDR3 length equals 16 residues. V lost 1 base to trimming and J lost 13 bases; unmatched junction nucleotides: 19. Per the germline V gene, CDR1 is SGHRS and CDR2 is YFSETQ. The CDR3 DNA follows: TGCGCCAGCAGCTTGCCTACAGGGGCTGAGGGGCCACTTCTCACCTTC. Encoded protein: CASSLPTGAEGPLLTF.

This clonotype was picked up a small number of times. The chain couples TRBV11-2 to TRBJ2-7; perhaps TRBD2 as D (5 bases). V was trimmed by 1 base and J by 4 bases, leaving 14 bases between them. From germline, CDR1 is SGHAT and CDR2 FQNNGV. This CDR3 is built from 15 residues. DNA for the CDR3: TGTGCCAGCAGCTTAGGACCCCGGGATGGGTACGAGCAGTACTTC. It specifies CASSLGPRDGYEQYF.

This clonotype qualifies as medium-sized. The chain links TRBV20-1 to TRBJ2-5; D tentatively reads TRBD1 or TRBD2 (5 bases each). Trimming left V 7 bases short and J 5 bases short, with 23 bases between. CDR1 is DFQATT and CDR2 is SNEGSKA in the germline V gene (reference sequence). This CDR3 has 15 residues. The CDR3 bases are TGCAGTGTCCTCGCACCGGGGCCGCCTGAGGAGACCCAGTACTTC. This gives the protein CSVLAPGPPEETQYF.

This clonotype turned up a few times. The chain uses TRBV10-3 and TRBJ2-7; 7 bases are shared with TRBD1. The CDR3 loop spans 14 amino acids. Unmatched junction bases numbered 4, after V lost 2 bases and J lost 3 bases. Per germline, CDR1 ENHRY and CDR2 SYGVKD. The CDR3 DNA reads TGTGCCATCAGTGAGGGGACAGTCTACTACGAGCAGTACTTC. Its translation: CAISEGTVYYEQYF.